The rows below give T cell receptor beta chains drawn from one sample of a study of CD8 T cells in Susac syndrome. Via MiXCR, TCRdb re-called the immunoSEQ multiplex PCR reads, giving one row per CDR3 protein. The sample consists of some 110,000 distinct CDR3 sequences, roughly 95% of them appearing once. Sample: CD4+ T cells from PBMCs. These TCRs come from a human donor with Susac syndrome. The CDR3 runs from the conserved cysteine through the conserved F or W.

J gene,V gene,CDR3 protein
TRBJ2-7,TRBV7-2,CASSSTSGRSGEQYF
TRBJ2-5,TRBV7-8,CASSLGRLNPGEETQYF
TRBJ1-5,TRBV27,CASSLGPRDSNQPQHF
TRBJ2-3,TRBV20-1,CSARDRGRGTDTQYF
TRBJ2-2,TRBV6-2/TRBV6-3,CASRLPGGRSAGELFF
TRBJ2-1,TRBV12-3/TRBV12-4,CASSPHNEQFF
TRBJ2-7,TRBV30,CAWSTTGTEQYF
TRBJ2-1,TRBV3-1,CASSQVATSSDEQFF
TRBJ2-7,TRBV3-1,CASSQGQGWGSYEQYF
TRBJ2-7,TRBV28,CASTSRATYEQYF
TRBJ1-5,TRBV19,CASSISRGTPQHF
TRBJ2-1,TRBV30,CAWSNVNEQFF
TRBJ2-1,TRBV4-2,CASSQDPTLAGGNEQFF
TRBJ1-2,TRBV5-1,CASSSGQVPLFYGYTF
TRBJ1-1,TRBV18,CASSPSGKGTEAFF
TRBJ2-7,TRBV14,CASSSGTGDYEQYF
TRBJ2-1,TRBV7-9,CASSFPGESNTDEQFF
TRBJ2-5,TRBV3-1,CASSQGLAKETQYF
TRBJ2-1,TRBV6-4,CASSESGNYNEQFF
TRBJ2-2,TRBV7-8,CASSLAPLHRGTGDKTGELFF
TRBJ2-5,TRBV3-1,CASSQRRTSANQETQYF
TRBJ2-1,TRBV4-1,CASSPGTSGYYNEQFF
TRBJ2-1,TRBV30,CAWNGDGEWDNEQFF
TRBJ2-2,TRBV28,CASRAQGTGELFF
TRBJ1-2,TRBV5-6,CASSFGQNYGYTF
TRBJ1-1,TRBV3-1,CASSPPGQWGTEAFF
TRBJ2-3,TRBV10-3,CAMGLAGGADTQYF
TRBJ2-5,TRBV5-1,CASSGLAGETQYF
TRBJ2-2,TRBV7-9,CASSALAGGTGELFF
TRBJ2-2,TRBV29-1,CSALSRGQGPLTVTGELFF
TRBJ2-7,TRBV20-1,CSASRLAGAYEQYF
TRBJ2-5,TRBV7-2,CASSPGGGAETQYF
TRBJ1-1,TRBV3-1,CASSQDSIRVVGTEAFF
TRBJ2-7,TRBV4-3,CASSQVGGAYEQYF
TRBJ1-4,TRBV2,CASRLQGAGEKLFF
TRBJ1-2,TRBV5-5,CASSWTDTVNYGYTF
TRBJ2-1,TRBV3-1,CASSQALAGYNEQFF
TRBJ1-1,TRBV9,CASSVSSDSGQAFF
TRBJ1-1,TRBV18,CASSHREGEAFF
TRBJ1-4,TRBV20-1,CSARDRGGKLFF
TRBJ2-1,TRBV12-5,CASGFRSYNEQFF